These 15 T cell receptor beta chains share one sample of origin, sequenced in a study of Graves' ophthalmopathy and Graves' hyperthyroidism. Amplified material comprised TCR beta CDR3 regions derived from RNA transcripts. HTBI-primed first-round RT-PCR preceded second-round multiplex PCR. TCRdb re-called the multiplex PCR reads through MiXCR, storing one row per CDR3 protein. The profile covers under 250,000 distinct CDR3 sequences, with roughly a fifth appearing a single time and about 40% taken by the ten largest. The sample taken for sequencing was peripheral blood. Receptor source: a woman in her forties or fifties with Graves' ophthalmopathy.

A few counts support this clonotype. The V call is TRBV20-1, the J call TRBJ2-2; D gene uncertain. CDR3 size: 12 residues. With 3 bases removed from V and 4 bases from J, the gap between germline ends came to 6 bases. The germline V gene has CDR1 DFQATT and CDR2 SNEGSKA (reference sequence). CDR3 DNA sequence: TGCAGTGCTAGCAGCTCCACCGGGGAGCTGTTTTTT. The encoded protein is CSASSSTGELFF.

The CDR3 DNA reads TGTGCCAGCAGGTTGGACATTTGGAACACTGAAGCTTTCTTT. Amino acid sequence: CASRLDIWNTEAFF. The V gene is TRBV28, the J gene TRBJ1-1; perhaps TRBD1 as D (5 bases). CDR3 length equals 14 residues. V was pared by 6 bases and J by 1 base, with 12 bases between. The germline gives CDR1 MDHEN, CDR2 SYDVKM.

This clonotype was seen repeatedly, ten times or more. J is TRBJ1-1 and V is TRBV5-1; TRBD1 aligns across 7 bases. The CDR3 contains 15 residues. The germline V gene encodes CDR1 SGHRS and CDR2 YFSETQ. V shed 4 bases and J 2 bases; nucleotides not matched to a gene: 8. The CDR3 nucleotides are TGCGCCAGCAGCCCAATGACAGGGTATAACACTGAAGCTTTCTTT. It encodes CASSPMTGYNTEAFF. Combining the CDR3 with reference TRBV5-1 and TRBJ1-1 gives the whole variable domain KAGVTQTPRYLIKTRGQQVTLSCSPISGHRSVSWYQQTPGQGLQFLFEYFSETQRNKGNFPGRFSGRQFSNSRSEMNVSTLELGDSALYLCASSPMTGYNTEAFFGQGTRLTVV.

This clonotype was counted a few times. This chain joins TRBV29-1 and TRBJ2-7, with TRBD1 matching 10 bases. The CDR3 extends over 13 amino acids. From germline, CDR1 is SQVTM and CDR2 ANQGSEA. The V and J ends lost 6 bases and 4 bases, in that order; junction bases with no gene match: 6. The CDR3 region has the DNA TGCAGCGTGAGGACAGGGGGGATTTACGAGCAGTACTTC. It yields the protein CSVRTGGIYEQYF.

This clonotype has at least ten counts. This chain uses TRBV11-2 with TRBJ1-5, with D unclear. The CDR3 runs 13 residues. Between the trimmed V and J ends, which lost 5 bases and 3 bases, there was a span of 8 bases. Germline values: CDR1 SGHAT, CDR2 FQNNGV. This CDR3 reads CASSPLPNQPQHF. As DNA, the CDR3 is TGTGCCAGCAGCCCACTTCCCAATCAGCCCCAGCATTTT.

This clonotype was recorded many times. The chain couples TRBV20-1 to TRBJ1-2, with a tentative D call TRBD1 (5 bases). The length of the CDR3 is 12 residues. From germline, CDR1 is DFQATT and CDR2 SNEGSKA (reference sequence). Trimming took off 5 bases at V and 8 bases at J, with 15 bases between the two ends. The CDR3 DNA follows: TGCAGTGCTGAGGATGGGGGAGGGGGCTACACCTTC. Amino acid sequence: CSAEDGGGGYTF.

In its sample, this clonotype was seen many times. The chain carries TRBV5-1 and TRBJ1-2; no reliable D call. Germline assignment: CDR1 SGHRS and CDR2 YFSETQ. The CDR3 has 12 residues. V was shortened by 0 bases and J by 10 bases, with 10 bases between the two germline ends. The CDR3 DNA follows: TGCGCCAGCAGCTTGGAGGAGGGCGACTACACCTTC. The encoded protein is CASSLEEGDYTF.

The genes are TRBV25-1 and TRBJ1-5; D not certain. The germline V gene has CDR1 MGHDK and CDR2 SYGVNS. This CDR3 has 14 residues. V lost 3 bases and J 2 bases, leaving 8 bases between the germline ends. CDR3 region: CASSEEGGNQPQHF. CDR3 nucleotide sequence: TGTGCCAGCAGTGAGGAGGGTGGCAATCAGCCCCAGCATTTT. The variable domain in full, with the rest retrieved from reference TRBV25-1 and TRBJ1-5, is EADIYQTPRYLVIGTGKKITLECSQTMGHDKMYWYQQDPGMELHLIHYSYGVNSTEKGDLSSESTVSRIRTEHFPLTLESARPSHTSQYLCASSEEGGNQPQHFGDGTRLSIL.

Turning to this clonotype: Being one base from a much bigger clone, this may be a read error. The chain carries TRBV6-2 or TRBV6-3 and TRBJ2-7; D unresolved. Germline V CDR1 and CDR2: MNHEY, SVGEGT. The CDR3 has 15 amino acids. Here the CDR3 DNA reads TGTGTCAGCAGTTTGGAGCGTCTACGACCCTACGAGCAGTACTTC. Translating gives CVSSLERLRPYEQYF.

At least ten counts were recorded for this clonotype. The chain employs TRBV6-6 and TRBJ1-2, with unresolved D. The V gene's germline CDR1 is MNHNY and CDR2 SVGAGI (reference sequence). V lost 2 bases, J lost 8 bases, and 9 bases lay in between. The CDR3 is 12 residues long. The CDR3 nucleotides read TGTGCCAGCAGTTACATAAATGGGGGCTACACCTTC. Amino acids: CASSYINGGYTF.

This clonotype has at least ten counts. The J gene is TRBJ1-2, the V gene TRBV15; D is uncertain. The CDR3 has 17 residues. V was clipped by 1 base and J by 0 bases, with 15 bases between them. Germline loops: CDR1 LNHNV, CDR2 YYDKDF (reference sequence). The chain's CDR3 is CATSRGGGEPTNYGYTF. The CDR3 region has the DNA TGTGCCACCAGCAGAGGGGGAGGAGAGCCCACTAACTATGGCTACACCTTC.

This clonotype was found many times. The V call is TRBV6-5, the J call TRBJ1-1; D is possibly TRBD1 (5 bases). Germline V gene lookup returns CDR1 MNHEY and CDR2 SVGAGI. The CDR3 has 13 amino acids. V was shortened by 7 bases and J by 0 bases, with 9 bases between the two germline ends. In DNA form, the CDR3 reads TGTGCCAGCATCCACAGGTTGAACACTGAAGCTTTCTTT. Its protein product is CASIHRLNTEAFF.

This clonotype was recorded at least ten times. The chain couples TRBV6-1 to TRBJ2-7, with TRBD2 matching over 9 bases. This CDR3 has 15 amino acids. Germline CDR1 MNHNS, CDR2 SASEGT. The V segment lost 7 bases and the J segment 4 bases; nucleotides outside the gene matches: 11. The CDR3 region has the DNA TGTGCCAGCAAGGGGATTGCTAGCGGGAAATACGAGCAGTACTTC. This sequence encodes CASKGIASGKYEQYF.

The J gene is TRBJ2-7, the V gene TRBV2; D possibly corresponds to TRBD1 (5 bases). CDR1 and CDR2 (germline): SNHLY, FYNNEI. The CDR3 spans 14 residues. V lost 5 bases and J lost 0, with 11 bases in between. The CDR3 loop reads CASSSTARSYEQYF. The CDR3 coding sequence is TGTGCCAGCAGTTCGACAGCCCGCTCCTACGAGCAGTACTTC.

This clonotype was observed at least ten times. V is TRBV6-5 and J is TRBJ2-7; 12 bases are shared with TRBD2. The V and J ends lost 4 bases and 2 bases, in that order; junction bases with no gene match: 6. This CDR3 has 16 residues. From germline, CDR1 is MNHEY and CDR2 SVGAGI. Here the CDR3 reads CASSSSSGRAPYEQYF. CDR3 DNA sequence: TGTGCCAGCAGTTCCTCTAGCGGGAGGGCCCCCTACGAGCAGTACTTC.